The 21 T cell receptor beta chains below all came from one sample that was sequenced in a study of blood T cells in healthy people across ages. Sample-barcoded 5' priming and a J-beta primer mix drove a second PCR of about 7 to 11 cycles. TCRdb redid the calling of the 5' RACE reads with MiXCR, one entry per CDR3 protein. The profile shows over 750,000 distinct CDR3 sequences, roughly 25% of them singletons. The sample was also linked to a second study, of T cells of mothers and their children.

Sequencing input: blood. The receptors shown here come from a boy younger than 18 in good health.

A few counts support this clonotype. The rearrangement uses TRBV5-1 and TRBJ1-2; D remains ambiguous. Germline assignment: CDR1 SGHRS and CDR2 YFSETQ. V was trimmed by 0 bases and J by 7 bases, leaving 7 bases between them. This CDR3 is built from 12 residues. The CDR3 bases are TGCGCCAGCAGCTTGGTTCAAGGTGGCTACACCTTC. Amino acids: CASSLVQGGYTF.

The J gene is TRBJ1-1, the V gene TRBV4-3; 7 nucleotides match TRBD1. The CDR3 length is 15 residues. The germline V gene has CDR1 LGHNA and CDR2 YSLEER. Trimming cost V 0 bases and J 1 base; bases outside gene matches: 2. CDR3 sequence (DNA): TGCGCCAGCAGCCAAGACCGGGACAGGAACACTGAAGCTTTCTTT. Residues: CASSQDRDRNTEAFF.

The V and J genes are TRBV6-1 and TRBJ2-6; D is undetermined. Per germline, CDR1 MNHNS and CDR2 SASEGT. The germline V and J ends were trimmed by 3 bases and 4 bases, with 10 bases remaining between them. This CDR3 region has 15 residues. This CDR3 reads CASSDMFAGANVLTF. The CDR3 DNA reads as TGTGCCAGCAGTGACATGTTCGCCGGGGCCAACGTCCTGACTTTC.

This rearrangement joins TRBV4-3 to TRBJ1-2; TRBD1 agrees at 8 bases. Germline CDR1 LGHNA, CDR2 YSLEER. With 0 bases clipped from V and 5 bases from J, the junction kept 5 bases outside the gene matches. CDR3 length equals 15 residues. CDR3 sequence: CASSQDEGTGYGYTF. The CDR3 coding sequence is TGCGCCAGCAGCCAAGATGAAGGGACAGGATATGGCTACACCTTC.

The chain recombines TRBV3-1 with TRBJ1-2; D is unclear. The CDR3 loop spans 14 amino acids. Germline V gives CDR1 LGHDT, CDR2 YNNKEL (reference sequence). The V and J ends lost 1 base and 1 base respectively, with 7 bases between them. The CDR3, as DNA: TGTGCCAGCAGCCAAGGGACTGTTAACTATGGCTACACCTTC. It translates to CASSQGTVNYGYTF.

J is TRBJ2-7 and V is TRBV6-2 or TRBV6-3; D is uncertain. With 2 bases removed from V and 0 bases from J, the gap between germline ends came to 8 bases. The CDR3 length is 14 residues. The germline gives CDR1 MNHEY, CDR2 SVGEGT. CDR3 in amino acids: CASSYLTLSYEQYF. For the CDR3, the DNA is TGTGCCAGCAGTTACCTGACGCTCTCCTACGAGCAGTACTTC.

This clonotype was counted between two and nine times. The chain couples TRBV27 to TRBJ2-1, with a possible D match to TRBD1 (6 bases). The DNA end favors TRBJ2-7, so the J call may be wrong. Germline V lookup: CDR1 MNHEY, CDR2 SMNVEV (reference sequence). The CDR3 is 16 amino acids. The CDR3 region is CASSSPEGQGLNEQYF. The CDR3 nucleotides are TGTGCCAGCAGTTCCCCGGAAGGGCAGGGGTTAAACGAGCAGTACTTC.

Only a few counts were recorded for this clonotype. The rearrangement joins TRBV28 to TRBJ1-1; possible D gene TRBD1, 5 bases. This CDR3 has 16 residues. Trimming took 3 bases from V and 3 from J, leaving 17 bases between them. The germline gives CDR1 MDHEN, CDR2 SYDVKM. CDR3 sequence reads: CASSLKTANTYTEAFF. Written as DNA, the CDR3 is TGTGCCAGCAGTTTGAAGACAGCAAATACCTACACTGAAGCTTTCTTT. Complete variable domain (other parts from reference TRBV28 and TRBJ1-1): DVKVTQSSRYLVKRTGEKVFLECVQDMDHENMFWYRQDPGLGLRLIYFSYDVKMKEKGDIPEGYSVSREKKERFSLILESASTNQTSMYLCASSLKTANTYTEAFFGQGTRLTVV.

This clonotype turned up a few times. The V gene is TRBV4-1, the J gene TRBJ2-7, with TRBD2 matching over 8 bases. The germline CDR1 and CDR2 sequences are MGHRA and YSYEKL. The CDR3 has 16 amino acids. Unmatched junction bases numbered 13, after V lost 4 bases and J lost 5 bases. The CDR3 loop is CASSPRTSLAGDEQYF. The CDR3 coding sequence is TGCGCCAGCAGCCCCCGAACTTCTCTAGCGGGTGACGAGCAGTACTTC.

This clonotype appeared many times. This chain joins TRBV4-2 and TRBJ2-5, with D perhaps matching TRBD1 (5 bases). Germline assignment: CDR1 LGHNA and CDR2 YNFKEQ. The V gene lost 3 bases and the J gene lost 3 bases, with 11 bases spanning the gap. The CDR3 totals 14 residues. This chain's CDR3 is CASSQNLGEETQYF. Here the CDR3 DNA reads TGTGCCAGCAGCCAGAATCTAGGGGAAGAGACCCAGTACTTC.

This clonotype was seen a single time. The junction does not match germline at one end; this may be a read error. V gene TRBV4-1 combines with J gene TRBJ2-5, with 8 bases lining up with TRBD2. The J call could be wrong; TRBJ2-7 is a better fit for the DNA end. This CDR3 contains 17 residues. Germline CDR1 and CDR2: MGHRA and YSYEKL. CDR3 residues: CASSPQSWSGSTSEQYF. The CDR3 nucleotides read TGCGCTAGCAGCCCCCAGTCGTGGAGCGGGAGTACTAGCGAGCAGTACTTC.

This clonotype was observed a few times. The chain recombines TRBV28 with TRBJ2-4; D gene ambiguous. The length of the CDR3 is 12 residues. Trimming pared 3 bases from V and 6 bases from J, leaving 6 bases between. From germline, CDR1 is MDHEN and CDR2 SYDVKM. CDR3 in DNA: TGTGCCAGCAGTTTGGAACCAAACATTCAGTACTTC. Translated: CASSLEPNIQYF.

The CDR3 loop reads CASRLGQGYGNYGYTF. Here the CDR3 DNA reads TGTGCCAGCAGGCTCGGACAGGGGTACGGGAACTATGGCTACACCTTC. The chain recombines TRBV12-3 or TRBV12-4 with TRBJ1-2; 9 nucleotides match TRBD1. CDR3 size: 16 residues. The junction had 10 bases not matched to a gene; V was cut back by 6 bases and J by 2 bases.

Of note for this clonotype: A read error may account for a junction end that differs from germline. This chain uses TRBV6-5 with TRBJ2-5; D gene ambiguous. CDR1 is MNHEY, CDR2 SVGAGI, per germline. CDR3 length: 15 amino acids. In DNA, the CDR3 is TGCGCCAGCAGCTACGTACGGGCCTCCAAAGAGACCCAGTACTTC. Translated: CASSYVRASKETQYF.

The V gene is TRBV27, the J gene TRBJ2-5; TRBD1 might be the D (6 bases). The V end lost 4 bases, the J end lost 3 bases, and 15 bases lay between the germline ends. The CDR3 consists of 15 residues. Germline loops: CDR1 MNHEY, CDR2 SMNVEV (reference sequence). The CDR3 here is CASSSRRPGEETQYF. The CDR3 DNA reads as TGTGCCAGCAGTTCCCGCAGACCAGGGGAAGAGACCCAGTACTTC.

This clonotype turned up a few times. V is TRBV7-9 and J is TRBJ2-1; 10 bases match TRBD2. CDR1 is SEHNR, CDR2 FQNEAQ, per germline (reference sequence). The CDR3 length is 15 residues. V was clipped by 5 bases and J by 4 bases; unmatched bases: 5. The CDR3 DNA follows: TGTGCCAGCAGCCTGACTAGCGGGCATTACAATGAGCAGTTCTTC. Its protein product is CASSLTSGHYNEQFF. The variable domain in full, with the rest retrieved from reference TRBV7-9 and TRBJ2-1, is DTGVSQNPRHKITKRGQNVTFRCDPISEHNRLYWYRQTLGQGPEFLTYFQNEAQLEKSRLLSDRFSAERPKGSFSTLEIQRTEQGDSAMYLCASSLTSGHYNEQFFGPGTRLTVL.

In DNA, the CDR3 is TGTGCCAGCAGCCAAGCACAGGGAGGAGAGACCCAGTACTTC. Its protein product is CASSQAQGGETQYF. V is TRBV3-1 and J is TRBJ2-5; D tentatively reads TRBD1 or TRBD2 (6 bases each). Trimming took off 1 base at V and 4 bases at J, with 10 bases between the two ends. CDR1 and CDR2 from the germline V gene are LGHDT and YNNKEL (reference sequence). The length of the CDR3 is 14 residues.

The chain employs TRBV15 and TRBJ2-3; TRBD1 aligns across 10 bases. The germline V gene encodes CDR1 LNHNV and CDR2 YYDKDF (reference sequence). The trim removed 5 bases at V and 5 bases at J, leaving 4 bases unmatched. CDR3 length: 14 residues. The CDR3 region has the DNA TGTGCCACCAGCCGGGGACAGGGGAAAGATACGCAGTATTTT. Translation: CATSRGQGKDTQYF.

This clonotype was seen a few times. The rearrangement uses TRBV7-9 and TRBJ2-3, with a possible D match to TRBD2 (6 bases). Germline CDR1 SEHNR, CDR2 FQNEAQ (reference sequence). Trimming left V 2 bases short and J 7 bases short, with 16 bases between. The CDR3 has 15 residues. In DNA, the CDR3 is TGTGCCAGCAGCTTAAGGCGGGATATGGGAAATACGCAGTATTTT. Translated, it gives CASSLRRDMGNTQYF.

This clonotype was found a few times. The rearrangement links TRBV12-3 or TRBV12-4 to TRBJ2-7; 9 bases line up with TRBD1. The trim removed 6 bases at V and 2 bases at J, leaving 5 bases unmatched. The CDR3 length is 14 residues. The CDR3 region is CASRAGTGPYEQYF. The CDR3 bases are TGTGCCAGCAGGGCCGGGACAGGGCCCTACGAGCAGTACTTC.

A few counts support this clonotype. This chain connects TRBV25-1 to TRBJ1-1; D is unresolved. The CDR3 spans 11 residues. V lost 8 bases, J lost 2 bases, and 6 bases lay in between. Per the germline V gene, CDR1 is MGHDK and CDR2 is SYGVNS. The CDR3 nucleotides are TGTGCCAGCGTACGTAACACTGAAGCTTTCTTT. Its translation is CASVRNTEAFF.